This T cell receptor beta chain was recorded in a study of T cell clusters in autoimmune cytopenias. TRB rearrangements were amplified by touch-down multiplex PCR with mixed TRB-A/B primers. TCRdb reprocessed the multiplex PCR reads, with one entry per CDR3 protein and no DNA. The table gives more than 6,500 distinct CDR3 sequences; the top ten clones make up about a quarter of it. A word on this clonotype: The antigen is unknown.

TRB amplification used roughly 250 ng of peripheral blood genomic DNA. Study-wide points: TRB repertoire shifts in secondary cytopenia and chronic lymphocytic leukemia mostly reflected lymphoma, not autoimmunity. Healthy donors had roughly 3.2-fold more exclusive TRB clusters than active autoimmune hepatitis patients. Primary autoimmune cytopenia patients appeared to lack physiological T cell clusters present in healthy donors. Comparing secondary cytopenia with chronic lymphocytic leukemia showed no cluster-lack signature, apparently masked by lymphoma repertoire.

This CDR3 spans 15 amino acids. Per the germline V gene, CDR1 is SGHTA and CDR2 is FQGNSA. The clonotype originates from a human donor with an autoimmune cytopenia or autoimmune hepatitis (not recorded which). The chain combines TRBV7-2 with TRBJ1-2; TCRdb's D call, TRBD1, is unchecked because there is no DNA. The sequencing input was peripheral blood. The CDR3 sequence: CASSKGQGFSHGYTF.